This TCR beta chain is from a study of blood T cell repertoires in COVID-19. The overall study: The United States, Italy and Spain provided the acute and convalescent COVID-19 samples. Sample material is recorded as cDNA or gDNA derived from T cells, B-cell-depleted T cells, or PBMCs.

Trimming removed 3 bases at V and 7 bases at J, with 12 bases between. Germline V CDR1 and CDR2: DFQATT, SNEGSKA (reference sequence). The CDR3 covers 13 residues. In the original workflow: Reference gene primer amplification yielded estimated nucleated cell counts. The assay was immunoSEQ multiplex PCR, and TCRdb's table has in-frame clones only and misses some. V and J calls plus clone size are reproduced from that table; the DNA served to infer D and trimming. The sample has 250,000 or so clones, around 82% seen once. V usage is TRBV20-1 and J usage is TRBJ2-2; D might be TRBD2 (6 bases). The receptor's source is a woman aged 70-85 years with acute or convalescent COVID-19. The source material was peripheral blood. CDR3 loop: CSASRGSIGELFF. For the CDR3, the DNA is TGCAGTGCTAGTCGGGGGAGCATCGGGGAGCTGTTTTTT.